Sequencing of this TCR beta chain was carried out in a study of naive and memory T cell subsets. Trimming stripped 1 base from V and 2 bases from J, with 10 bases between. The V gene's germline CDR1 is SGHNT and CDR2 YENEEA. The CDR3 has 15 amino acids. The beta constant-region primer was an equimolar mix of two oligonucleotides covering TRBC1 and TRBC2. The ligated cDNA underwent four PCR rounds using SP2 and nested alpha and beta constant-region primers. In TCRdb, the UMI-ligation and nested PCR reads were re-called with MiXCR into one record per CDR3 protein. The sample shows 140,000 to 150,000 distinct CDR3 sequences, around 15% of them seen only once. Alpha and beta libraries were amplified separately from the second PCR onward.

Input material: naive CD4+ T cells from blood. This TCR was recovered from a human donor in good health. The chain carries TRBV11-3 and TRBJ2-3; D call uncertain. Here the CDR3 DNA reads TGTGCCAGCAGCTTAGGGTCCCTTTTCACAGATACGCAGTATTTT. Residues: CASSLGSLFTDTQYF.